The 21 T cell receptor beta chains in this list originate from one sample, sequenced in a study of graft-versus-host responses after intestinal transplantation. Intraepithelial and lamina propria lymphocytes were freed from processed graft tissue. Produced via immunoSEQ multiplex PCR; TCRdb's table is partial and in-frame only. The data hold around 37,000 clones, with around 87% observed a single time. The specimen comprised ileum tissue, sampled 200 to 210 days after intestinal transplant. The receptors originated from a human patient who received an intestinal transplant, so some T cells may come from the graft donor.

The chain couples TRBV6-5 to TRBJ1-1; no clear D. Between the trimmed V and J ends, which lost 7 bases and 10 bases, there was a span of 13 bases. CDR3 length equals 11 residues. Germline V gene lookup returns CDR1 MNHEY and CDR2 SVGAGI. As DNA, the CDR3 is TGTGCCAGCACCGGAGGTTTGGCAGCTTTCTTT. It is translated as CASTGGLAAFF.

The rearrangement uses TRBV9 and TRBJ2-3, with D unclear. This CDR3 is built from 15 residues. Between the trimmed V and J ends, which lost 0 bases and 4 bases, there was a span of 12 bases. Germline CDR1 reads SGDLS; CDR2 reads YYNGEE. The CDR3 is CASSVGHYSPDTQYF. The CDR3 DNA follows: TGTGCCAGCAGCGTAGGGCACTACTCGCCAGATACGCAGTATTTT.

The chain has TRBV6-1 and TRBJ2-1, with a tentative D call TRBD2 (6 bases). Germline values: CDR1 MNHNS, CDR2 SASEGT. This CDR3 is 15 amino acids long. The V end was cut by 6 bases, the J end by 6 bases, with 18 bases between. The CDR3 is CASRHRAPEGNEQFF. The CDR3 DNA reads TGTGCCAGCAGACACCGGGCCCCGGAGGGCAATGAGCAGTTCTTC.

In its sample, this clone was seen once. The V gene is TRBV4-1, the J gene TRBJ2-7, with a weak D call TRBD1 (5 bases). V shed 1 base and J shed 7 bases, with 11 bases lying between them. The germline CDR1 and CDR2 sequences are MGHRA and YSYEKL. This CDR3 has 13 residues. CDR3 protein: CASSQGGRAEQYF. The CDR3 DNA follows: TGCGCCAGCAGCCAAGGGGGCAGGGCGGAGCAGTACTTC.

The chain is built from TRBV6-1 and TRBJ2-7, with TRBD2 matching 14 bases. V trimming: 3 bases; J trimming: 3 bases; junction bases outside the gene matches: 1. In germline, CDR1 is MNHNS, CDR2 SASEGT. The CDR3 contains 15 residues. This CDR3 reads CASSDGLAGGYEQYF. CDR3 bases: TGTGCCAGCAGTGACGGACTAGCGGGAGGCTACGAGCAGTACTTC.

The sample holds one count of this clone. The rearrangement uses TRBV18 and TRBJ2-1, with D possibly being TRBD2 (6 bases). Germline assignment: CDR1 KGHSH and CDR2 LQKENI. Trimming shortened V by 5 bases and J by 3 bases, and 14 bases separated the two germline ends. The CDR3 sequence is 15 residues long. CDR3 in amino acids: CASSVLEGGYNEQFF. The CDR3 DNA follows: TGTGCCAGCTCAGTTCTAGAGGGAGGCTACAATGAGCAGTTCTTC.

The J gene is TRBJ2-3, the V gene TRBV29-1, with a weak D call TRBD2 (6 bases). The germline V gene has CDR1 SQVTM and CDR2 ANQGSEA. Trimming pared 4 bases from V and 2 bases from J, leaving 7 bases between. This CDR3 is 12 amino acids long. The CDR3 DNA is TGCAGCGTTGTGCGGGACACAGATACGCAGTATTTT. It yields the protein CSVVRDTDTQYF.

The chain carries TRBV5-6 and TRBJ2-2, with D possibly being TRBD1 or TRBD2 (5 bases each). This CDR3 contains 15 residues. The V gene lost 0 bases and the J gene lost 7 bases, with 13 bases spanning the gap. CDR1 is SGHDT and CDR2 is YYEEEE in the germline V gene. CDR3 loop: CASSLGGTNGGELFF. The CDR3 nucleotides are TGTGCCAGCAGCTTGGGAGGGACGAACGGCGGGGAGCTGTTTTTT.

This clone was detected only once. The chain employs TRBV5-6 and TRBJ1-3; 9 bases match TRBD1. The CDR3 contains 16 residues. Trimming at V came to 2 bases and at J to 2 bases, leaving 5 bases not matched to a gene. In germline, CDR1 is SGHDT, CDR2 YYEEEE. The CDR3 region is CASSLLTGGPGNTIYF. The CDR3 DNA reads TGTGCCAGCAGCTTACTAACAGGGGGCCCTGGAAACACCATATATTTT.

The chain's CDR3 is CASSLELRDGELFF. The CDR3 nucleotides read TGCGCCAGCAGCTTGGAGTTGAGGGACGGGGAGCTGTTTTTT. The chain has TRBV5-1 and TRBJ2-2; D perhaps matches TRBD2 (5 bases). Per germline, CDR1 SGHRS and CDR2 YFSETQ. CDR3 length: 14 amino acids. The V and J ends lost 0 bases and 7 bases respectively, with 10 bases between them.

The V call is TRBV4-2, the J call TRBJ2-3, with unresolved D. The CDR3 has 14 residues. CDR1 is LGHNA and CDR2 is YNFKEQ in the germline V gene. Trimming cost V 1 base and J 2 bases, with 7 bases left between them. The CDR3 DNA follows: TGTGCCAGCAGCCAAGGACTTCTCACAGATACGCAGTATTTT. Translating it yields CASSQGLLTDTQYF.

The J gene is TRBJ2-1, the V gene TRBV5-1, with TRBD1 as a possible D gene (5 bases). Germline CDR1 reads SGHRS; CDR2 reads YFSETQ. This CDR3 spans 13 amino acids. The V end lost 2 bases, the J end lost 7 bases, and 10 bases lay between the germline ends. The CDR3 DNA reads TGCGCCAGCAGCTTCCCCCAGGGTAATGAGCAGTTCTTC. The encoded protein is CASSFPQGNEQFF.

The chain links TRBV12-5 to TRBJ2-3; no clear D gene. Per the germline V gene, CDR1 is LGHNT and CDR2 is FRNRAP. This CDR3 is built from 14 residues. V gave up 3 bases and J gave up 2 bases, with 9 bases separating them. CDR3 DNA: TGTGCTAGTGGTTTCAGCCAGATCACAGATACGCAGTATTTT. Protein sequence: CASGFSQITDTQYF.

This chain links TRBV25-1 with TRBJ1-2; D is undetermined. V was shortened by 4 bases and J by 5 bases, with 5 bases between the two germline ends. Per the germline V gene, CDR1 is MGHDK and CDR2 is SYGVNS. CDR3 size: 11 residues. The CDR3 loop is CASSGGYGYTF. CDR3 coding DNA: TGTGCCAGCAGTGGTGGTTATGGCTACACCTTC.

The V and J genes are TRBV5-6 and TRBJ2-1; TRBD1 aligns across 7 bases. This CDR3 contains 13 residues. V trimming: 0 bases; J trimming: 7 bases; junction bases outside the gene matches: 1. Per germline, CDR1 SGHDT and CDR2 YYEEEE. The CDR3 loop reads CASSLGQGNEQFF. The CDR3 nucleotides are TGTGCCAGCAGCTTGGGACAGGGAAATGAGCAGTTCTTC.

J is TRBJ2-3 and V is TRBV5-1; possible D gene TRBD2, 5 bases. This CDR3 is 14 amino acids long. Germline CDR1 and CDR2: SGHRS and YFSETQ. Trimming pared 0 bases from V and 0 bases from J, leaving 5 bases between. The CDR3 DNA reads as TGCGCCAGCAGCTTGGCGGGGAGCACAGATACGCAGTATTTT. It is translated as CASSLAGSTDTQYF. Full variable domain (missing parts from reference TRBV5-1 and TRBJ2-3): KAGVTQTPRYLIKTRGQQVTLSCSPISGHRSVSWYQQTPGQGLQFLFEYFSETQRNKGNFPGRFSGRQFSNSRSEMNVSTLELGDSALYLCASSLAGSTDTQYFGPGTRLTVL.

The chain combines TRBV5-1 with TRBJ1-1, with D hard to call. This CDR3 contains 15 residues. V was pared by 0 bases and J by 4 bases, with 13 bases between. Germline V gene lookup returns CDR1 SGHRS and CDR2 YFSETQ. The CDR3 DNA reads TGCGCCAGCAGCTTGGCCGGTGGGGTCATCACTGAAGCTTTCTTT. This encodes CASSLAGGVITEAFF.

The J gene is TRBJ1-5, the V gene TRBV4-1, with a weak D call TRBD1 (5 bases). CDR3 length: 16 amino acids. Trimming took off 2 bases at V and 5 bases at J, with 16 bases between the two ends. Germline V gives CDR1 MGHRA, CDR2 YSYEKL. The DNA of the CDR3 is TGCGCCAGCAGCCAATCTTGGGGGTATAGGGATCAGCCCCAGCATTTT. Its translation: CASSQSWGYRDQPQHF.

The chain has TRBV6-1 and TRBJ1-4; D possibly corresponds to TRBD1 (5 bases). V gave up 2 bases and J gave up 3 bases, with 13 bases separating them. The CDR3 loop spans 16 amino acids. Looked up from germline, CDR1 is MNHNS and CDR2 is SASEGT. DNA of the CDR3: TGTGCCAGCAGTGAATCTTCCCGGGGCCCTAATGAAAAACTGTTTTTT. Protein: CASSESSRGPNEKLFF.

This chain joins TRBV23-1 and TRBJ2-1; D perhaps matches TRBD1 (5 bases). TRBV23-1 falls under the ORF class, with uncertain function. Trimming took off 2 bases at V and 9 bases at J, with 8 bases between the two ends. The CDR3 consists of 12 residues. The CDR3 bases are TGCGCCAGCAGTCAAGCCCAGGGTGAGCAGTTCTTC. It specifies CASSQAQGEQFF.

The J gene is TRBJ1-1, the V gene TRBV18; possibly TRBD1 for D (5 bases). The germline CDR1 and CDR2 sequences are KGHSH and LQKENI. The CDR3 is 15 amino acids. V was trimmed by 2 bases and J by 5 bases, leaving 15 bases between them. DNA for the CDR3: TGTGCCAGCTCACCAGCGGCAGGGAGGGAGACTGAAGCTTTCTTT. Its protein is CASSPAAGRETEAFF.